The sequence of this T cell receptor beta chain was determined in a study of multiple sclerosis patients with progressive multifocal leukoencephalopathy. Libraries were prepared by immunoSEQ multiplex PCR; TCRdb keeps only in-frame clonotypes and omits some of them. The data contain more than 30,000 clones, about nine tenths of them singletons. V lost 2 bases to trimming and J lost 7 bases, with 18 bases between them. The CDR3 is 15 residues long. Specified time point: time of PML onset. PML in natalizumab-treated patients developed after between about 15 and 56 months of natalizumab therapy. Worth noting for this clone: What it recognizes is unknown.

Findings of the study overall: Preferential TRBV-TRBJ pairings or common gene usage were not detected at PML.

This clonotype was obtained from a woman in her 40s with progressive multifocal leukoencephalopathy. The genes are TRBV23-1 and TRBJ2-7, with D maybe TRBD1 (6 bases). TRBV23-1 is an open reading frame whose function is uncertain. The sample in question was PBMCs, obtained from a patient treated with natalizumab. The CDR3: CASSQPTGGLKEQYF. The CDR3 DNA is TGCGCCAGCAGTCAACCGACAGGCGGATTGAAGGAGCAGTACTTC.